This T cell receptor (beta chain) was found in a study of blood T cell repertoires in COVID-19. Turning to the study itself: The study drew acute and convalescent COVID-19 samples from the United States, Italy and Spain. The cDNA or gDNA used as material had been derived from T cells, B-cell-depleted T cells, or PBMCs.

Trimming shortened V by 0 bases and J by 4 bases, and 12 bases separated the two germline ends. The CDR3 has 15 amino acids. CDR1 is LGHNA and CDR2 is YNFKEQ in the germline V gene. Original analysis: Reference gene primer amplification in the assay estimated nucleated cell counts. Measured with immunoSEQ multiplex PCR; TCRdb has only the in-frame clones, and not every one. The V and J calls and clone size are taken from that table; D and trimming were inferred from the DNA. This table holds under 250,000 clones, roughly 86% found once. Sequences were obtained from peripheral blood. The genes are TRBV4-2 and TRBJ1-1; maybe TRBD1 (6 bases). The sequence was collected from a woman aged 55-69 years who had recovered from COVID-19. CDR3 sequence (DNA): TGTGCCAGCAGCCAAGATGGGGGGGCAGGCACTGAAGCTTTCTTT. Encoded protein: CASSQDGGAGTEAFF.